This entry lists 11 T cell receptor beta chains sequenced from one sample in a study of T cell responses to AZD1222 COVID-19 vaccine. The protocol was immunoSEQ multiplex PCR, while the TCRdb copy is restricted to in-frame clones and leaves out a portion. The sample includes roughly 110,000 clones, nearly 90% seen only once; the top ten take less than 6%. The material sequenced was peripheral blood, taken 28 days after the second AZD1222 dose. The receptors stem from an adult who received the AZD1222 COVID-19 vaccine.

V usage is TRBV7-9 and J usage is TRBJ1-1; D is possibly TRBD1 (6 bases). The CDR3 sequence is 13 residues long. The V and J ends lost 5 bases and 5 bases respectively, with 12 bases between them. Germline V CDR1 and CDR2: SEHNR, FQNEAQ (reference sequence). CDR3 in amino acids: CASSPHRETEAFF. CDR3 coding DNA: TGTGCCAGCAGCCCGCACAGGGAAACTGAAGCTTTCTTT. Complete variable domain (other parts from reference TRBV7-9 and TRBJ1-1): DTGVSQNPRHKITKRGQNVTFRCDPISEHNRLYWYRQTLGQGPEFLTYFQNEAQLEKSRLLSDRFSAERPKGSFSTLEIQRTEQGDSAMYLCASSPHRETEAFFGQGTRLTVV.

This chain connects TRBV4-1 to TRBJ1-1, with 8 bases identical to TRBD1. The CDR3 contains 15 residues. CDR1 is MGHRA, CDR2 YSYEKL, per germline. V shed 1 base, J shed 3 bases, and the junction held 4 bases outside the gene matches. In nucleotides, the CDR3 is TGCGCCAGCAGCCAAGCAGGACAGGGAGACACTGAAGCTTTCTTT. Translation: CASSQAGQGDTEAFF.

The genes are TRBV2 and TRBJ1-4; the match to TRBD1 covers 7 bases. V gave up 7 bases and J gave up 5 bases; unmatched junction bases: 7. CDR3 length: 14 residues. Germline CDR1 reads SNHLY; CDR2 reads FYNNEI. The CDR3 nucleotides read TGTGCCAGCACTGACAGGGTTGCGAATGAAAAACTGTTTTTT. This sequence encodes CASTDRVANEKLFF.

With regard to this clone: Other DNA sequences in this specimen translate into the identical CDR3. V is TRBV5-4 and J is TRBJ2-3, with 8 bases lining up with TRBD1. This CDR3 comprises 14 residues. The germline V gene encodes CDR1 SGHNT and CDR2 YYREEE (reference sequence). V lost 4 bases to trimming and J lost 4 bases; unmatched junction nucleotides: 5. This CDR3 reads CASSTGQASDTQYF. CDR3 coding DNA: TGTGCCAGCAGCACGGGACAGGCTTCAGATACGCAGTATTTT.

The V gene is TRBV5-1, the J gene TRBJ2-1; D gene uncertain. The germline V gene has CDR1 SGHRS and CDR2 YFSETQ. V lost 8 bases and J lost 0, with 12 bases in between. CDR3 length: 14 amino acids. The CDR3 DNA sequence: TGCGCCAGTAGATTTCTGAGCTCCTACAATGAGCAGTTCTTC. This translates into CASRFLSSYNEQFF.

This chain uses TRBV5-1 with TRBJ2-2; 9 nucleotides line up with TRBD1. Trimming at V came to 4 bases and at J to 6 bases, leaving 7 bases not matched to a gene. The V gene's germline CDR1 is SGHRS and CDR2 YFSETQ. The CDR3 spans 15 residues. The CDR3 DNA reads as TGCGCCAGCAGCGGGTGGACAGGGGCGCCCGGGGAGCTGTTTTTT. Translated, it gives CASSGWTGAPGELFF.

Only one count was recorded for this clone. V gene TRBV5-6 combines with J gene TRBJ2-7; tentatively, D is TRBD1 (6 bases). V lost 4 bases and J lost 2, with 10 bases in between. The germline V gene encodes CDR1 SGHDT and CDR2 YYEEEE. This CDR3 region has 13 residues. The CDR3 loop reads CASSAGTTYEQYF. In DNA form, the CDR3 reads TGTGCCAGCAGCGCAGGGACAACCTACGAGCAGTACTTC.

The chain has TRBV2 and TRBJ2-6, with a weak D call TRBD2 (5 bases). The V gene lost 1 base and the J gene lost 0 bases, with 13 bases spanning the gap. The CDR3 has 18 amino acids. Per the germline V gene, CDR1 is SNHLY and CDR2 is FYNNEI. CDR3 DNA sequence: TGTGCCAGCAGTGAAGTCTCCCCCGGGATCTCTGGGGCCAACGTCCTGACTTTC. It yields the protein CASSEVSPGISGANVLTF.

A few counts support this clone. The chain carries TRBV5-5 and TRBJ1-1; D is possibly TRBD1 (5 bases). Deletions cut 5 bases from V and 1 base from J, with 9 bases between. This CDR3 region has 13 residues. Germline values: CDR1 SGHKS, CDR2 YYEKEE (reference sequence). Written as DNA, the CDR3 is TGTGCCAGCAGTATAACAGGGAACACTGAAGCTTTCTTT. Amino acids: CASSITGNTEAFF.

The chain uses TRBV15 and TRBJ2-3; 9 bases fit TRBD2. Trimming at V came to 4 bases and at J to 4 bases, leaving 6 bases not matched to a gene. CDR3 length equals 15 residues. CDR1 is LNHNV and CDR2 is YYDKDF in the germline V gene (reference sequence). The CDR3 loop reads CATSKGLAEADTQYF. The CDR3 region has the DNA TGTGCCACCAGCAAGGGACTAGCTGAGGCAGATACGCAGTATTTT.

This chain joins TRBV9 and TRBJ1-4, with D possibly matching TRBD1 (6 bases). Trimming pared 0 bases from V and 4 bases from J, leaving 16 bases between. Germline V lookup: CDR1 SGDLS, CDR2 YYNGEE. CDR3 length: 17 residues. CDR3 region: CASSVGGGGSFNEKLFF. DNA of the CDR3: TGTGCCAGCAGCGTAGGAGGGGGGGGGTCTTTTAATGAAAAACTGTTTTTT.